Each of the 2 T cell receptor beta chains below was sequenced from the same sample in a study of T cells in Graves' hyperthyroidism and ophthalmopathy. Amplification targeted TCR beta CDR3 regions from RNA transcripts. With the HTBI primer set, the TCR CDR3 went through a first round of RT-PCR. TCRdb reprocessed the multiplex PCR reads with MiXCR, giving one entry per CDR3 protein. The sample lists more than 150,000 distinct CDR3 sequences, 15% to 20% occurring once. The specimen was blood. The receptors derive from a woman between 45 and 65 years old with Graves' hyperthyroidism.

This clonotype was counted many times. The genes are TRBV7-3 and TRBJ2-2; the D is unclear. CDR1 is SGHTA, CDR2 FQGTGA, per germline. The length of the CDR3 is 15 residues. V was pared by 4 bases and J by 0 bases, with 9 bases between. The CDR3 region is CASSSRISNTGELFF. The CDR3 coding sequence is TGTGCCAGCAGCTCCAGGATTTCGAACACCGGGGAGCTGTTTTTT.

This chain joins TRBV30 and TRBJ2-7; D not resolved. Looked up from germline, CDR1 is GTSNPN and CDR2 is SVGIG (reference sequence). V was shortened by 0 bases and J by 1 base, with 10 bases between the two germline ends. The CDR3 is made up of 14 amino acids. The CDR3 coding sequence is TGTGCCTGGAGTGTACTGTGGGGTTCCTACGAGCAGTACTTC. It encodes CAWSVLWGSYEQYF. Full variable domain (remainder filled in from reference TRBV30 and TRBJ2-7): SQTIHQWPATLVQPVGSPLSLECTVEGTSNPNLYWYRQAAGRGLQLLFYSVGIGQISSEVPQNLSASRPQDRQFILSSKKLLLSDSGFYLCAWSVLWGSYEQYFGPGTRLTVT.